This T cell receptor (beta chain) was profiled in a study of T cells in localized non-small cell lung cancer. Remarks on this clone: What it recognizes is unknown.

V shed 1 base, J shed 2 bases, and the junction held 4 bases outside the gene matches. Germline assignment: CDR1 MNHEY and CDR2 SVGAGI. This CDR3 has 15 amino acids. Findings of the study overall: Uninvolved adjacent lung showed the highest T cell clonality, exceeding tumor.

Some clones are missing from TCRdb's copy, which holds only in-frame ones; the method was immunoSEQ multiplex PCR. Among tens of thousands of clones listed, 86% were seen once. The chain is built from TRBV6-5 and TRBJ1-1; TRBD1 matches 7 bases. The sequence derives from a male donor aged 60 or older with stage III lung adenocarcinoma. The sample here was peripheral blood, taken before any cancer treatment. This CDR3 reads CASSYYRGGNTEAFF. The CDR3 DNA reads as TGTGCCAGCAGTTACTACAGGGGCGGTAACACTGAAGCTTTCTTT.